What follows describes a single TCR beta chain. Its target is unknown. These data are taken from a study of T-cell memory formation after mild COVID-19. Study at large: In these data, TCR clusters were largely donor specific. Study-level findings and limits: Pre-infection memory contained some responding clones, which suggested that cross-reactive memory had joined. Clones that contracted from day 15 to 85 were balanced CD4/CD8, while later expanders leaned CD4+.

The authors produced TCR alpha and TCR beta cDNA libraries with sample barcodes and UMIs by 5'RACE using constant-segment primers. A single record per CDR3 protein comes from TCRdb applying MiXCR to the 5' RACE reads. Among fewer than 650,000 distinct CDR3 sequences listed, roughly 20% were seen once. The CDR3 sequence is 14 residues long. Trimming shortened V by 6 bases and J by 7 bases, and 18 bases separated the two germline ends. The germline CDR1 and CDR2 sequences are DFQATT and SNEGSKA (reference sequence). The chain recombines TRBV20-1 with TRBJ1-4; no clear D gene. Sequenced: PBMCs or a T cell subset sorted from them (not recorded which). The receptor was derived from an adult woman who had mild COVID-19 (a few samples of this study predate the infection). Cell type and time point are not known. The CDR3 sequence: CSAQWSGPAEKLFF. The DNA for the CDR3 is TGCAGTGCCCAGTGGTCCGGACCCGCTGAAAAACTGTTTTTT.